Listed here are 4 T cell receptor beta chains from one sample, sequenced in a study of beta chain features in type 1 diabetes. Sequencing targeted expressed TCRB transcripts, as all isolated RNA had been reverse transcribed. Assay used: immunoSEQ multiplex PCR; TCRdb lists only in-frame clones, some missing. The sample lists about 360,000 clones; roughly 12% were seen once. The sequenced sample was naive CD4+ T cells from blood. These receptors were collected from a man aged 18-30 years in good health.

The chain carries TRBV5-1 and TRBJ2-2; 9 bases map to TRBD2. Germline CDR1 reads SGHRS; CDR2 reads YFSETQ. With V trimmed by 0 bases and J by 7 bases, 7 bases remained unmatched. The CDR3 loop spans 16 amino acids. CDR3 region: CASSLEAGGPGGELFF. The DNA for the CDR3 is TGCGCCAGCAGCTTGGAGGCGGGGGGGCCTGGCGGGGAGCTGTTTTTT.

V and J are TRBV15 and TRBJ2-1, with D perhaps matching TRBD2 (5 bases). The germline V gene has CDR1 LNHNV and CDR2 YYDKDF (reference sequence). CDR3 length: 15 amino acids. Trimming took 0 bases from V and 16 from J, leaving 22 bases between them. The CDR3 region is CATSRDLDTRGVGFF. CDR3 DNA: TGTGCCACCAGCAGAGATCTTGACACACGGGGAGTTGGATTCTTC.

The genes are TRBV19 and TRBJ1-2, with D perhaps TRBD1 (5 bases). V lost 5 bases, J lost 8 bases, and 18 bases lay in between. This CDR3 spans 14 amino acids. Per germline, CDR1 LNHDA and CDR2 SQIVND (reference sequence). Written as DNA, the CDR3 is TGTGCCAGTAGTCTGCGGGGCCCCGTCTCCGGCTACACCTTC. Translating gives CASSLRGPVSGYTF.

The gene calls are TRBV30 and TRBJ2-1, with 14 bases that match TRBD2. The CDR3 length is 17 residues. Germline V lookup: CDR1 GTSNPN, CDR2 SVGIG (reference sequence). Trimming removed 0 bases from V and 8 bases from J; junction bases left unmatched: 9. The CDR3 loop is CAWSVGWTSGGPHEQFF. CDR3 in DNA: TGTGCCTGGAGTGTAGGGTGGACTAGCGGGGGGCCTCATGAGCAGTTCTTC.